The source of this T cell receptor (beta chain) is a study of blood T cell repertoires in COVID-19 (dated by TCRdb to about 2020). About the full investigation: Samples from collaborators originated in the United States, Italy and Spain and spanned both the acute and convalescent phases of COVID-19. The material from the prospective study consisted of cDNA or gDNA derived from T cells, B-cell-depleted T cells, or PBMCs. The dataset comprised deeply sampled blood TCRbeta repertoires from subjects exposed to, actively infected with, or recovered from COVID-19. A freely available public database, intended as a resource for researchers studying the immune response to SARS-CoV-2, is where the repertoires were released. The samples were drawn from two sources: the first 160 participants of the ongoing ImmuneRACE study, and 1,254 subjects contributed by 6 global collaborators. Sample metadata almost always included a de-identified subject ID, COVID-19 status, age in years and sex. Where available, HLA class I and class II types were taken from metadata supplied by the sample provider and were not determined by assay-based typing. Paper-wide results and their limitations: Clinical and demographic metadata were provided uncurated, with the amount varying by source and participant.

Each collaborating institution followed its own protocols to collect whole blood in K2EDTA tubes. For TCRbeta analysis, collaborators shipped samples as frozen whole blood, isolated PBMCs, or DNA extracted from either of those sample types. Germline trimming amounts to 0 bases on V and 2 bases on J, with 3 as the count of junction bases outside the gene matches. Its CDR3 holds 16 amino acids, cysteine through phenylalanine. Only CDR3 DNA remains: 48 bases, in frame from the first base. Reading the germline V gene gives CDR1 ENHRY and CDR2 SYGVKD. TCRbeta CDR3 regions were amplified from genomic DNA by means of the immunoSEQ Assay, a bias-controlled multiplex PCR. Turning to the authors' computational methods: The number of nucleated cells in each sample was estimated by amplification of reference gene primers within the assay. To quantify the absolute abundance of each unique TCRbeta CDR3 rearrangement, sequence reads were collapsed and filtered. For each sample, productive Simpson clonality was calculated by taking the square root of Simpson's diversity index across productive rearrangements. The clones in this table, taken by TCRdb from immuneACCESS, are in-frame only. Not every clone is retained; where verified, under half of the shortfall comes from an unresolved V gene, and the cause of the rest is unknown. V, J and clone size reflect that table, while D and trimming were determined from the DNA. Across this sample there are approximately 240,000 clones, with almost 85% seen only once. In total, the top ten clones hold about 4% of the sample.

As regards this clone: Its specific antigen is unknown. No base qualities exist here, and no much larger clone lies one base off it.

The chain joins TRBV10-3 to TRBJ1-3, and 8 junctional nucleotides match TRBD1. Sequenced material: peripheral blood. The receptor was isolated from a man aged 45-65 years with acute or convalescent COVID-19. The DNA reads TGTGCCATCAGTGAGTCGGCAGGGGGCCCTGGAAACACCATATATTTT. Its translation reads: CAISESAGGPGNTIYF.